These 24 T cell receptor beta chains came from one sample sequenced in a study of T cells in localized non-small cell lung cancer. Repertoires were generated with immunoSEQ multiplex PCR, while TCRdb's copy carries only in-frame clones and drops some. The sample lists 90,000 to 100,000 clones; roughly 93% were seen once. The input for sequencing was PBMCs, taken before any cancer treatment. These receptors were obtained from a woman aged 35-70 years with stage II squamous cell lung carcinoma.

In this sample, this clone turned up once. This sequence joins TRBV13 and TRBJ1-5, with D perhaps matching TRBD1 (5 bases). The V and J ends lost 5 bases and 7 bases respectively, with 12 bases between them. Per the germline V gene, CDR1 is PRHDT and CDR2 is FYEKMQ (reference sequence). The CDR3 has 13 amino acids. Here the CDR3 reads CASSPWGVQPQHF. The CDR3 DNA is TGTGCCAGCAGCCCTTGGGGGGTACAGCCCCAGCATTTT.

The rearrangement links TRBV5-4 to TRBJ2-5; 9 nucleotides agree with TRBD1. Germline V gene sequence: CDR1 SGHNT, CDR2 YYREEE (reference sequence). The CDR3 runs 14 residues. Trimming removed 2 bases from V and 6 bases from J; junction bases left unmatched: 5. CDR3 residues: CASSFPGQGQTQYF. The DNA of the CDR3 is TGTGCCAGCAGCTTCCCGGGACAGGGACAGACCCAGTACTTC.

The chain's CDR3 is CASSLVRGSEQFF. The DNA of the CDR3 is TGTGCCAGCAGCTTAGTAAGGGGGAGTGAGCAGTTCTTC. The chain links TRBV11-2 to TRBJ2-1; perhaps TRBD1 as D (6 bases). The germline V gene has CDR1 SGHAT and CDR2 FQNNGV. V was cut by 1 base and J by 9 bases, with 10 bases left in between. The CDR3 length is 13 residues.

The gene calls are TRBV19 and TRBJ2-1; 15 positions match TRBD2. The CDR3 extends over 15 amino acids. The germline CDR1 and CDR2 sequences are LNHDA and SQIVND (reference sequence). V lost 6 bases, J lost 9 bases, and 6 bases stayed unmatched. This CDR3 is CASSRTSGRVREQFF. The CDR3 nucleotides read TGTGCCAGTAGCAGGACTAGCGGGAGGGTGCGTGAGCAGTTCTTC.

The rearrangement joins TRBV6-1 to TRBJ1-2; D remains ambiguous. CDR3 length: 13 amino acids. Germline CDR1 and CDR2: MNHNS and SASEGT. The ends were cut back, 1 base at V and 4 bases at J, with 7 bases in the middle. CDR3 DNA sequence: TGTGCCAGCAGTGAAGAGGTAGGCTATGGCTACACCTTC. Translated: CASSEEVGYGYTF.

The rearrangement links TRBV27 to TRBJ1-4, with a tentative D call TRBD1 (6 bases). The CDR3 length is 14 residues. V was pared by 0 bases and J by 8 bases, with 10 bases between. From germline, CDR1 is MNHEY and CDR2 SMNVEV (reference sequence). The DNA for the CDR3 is TGTGCCAGCAGTTTATCCAGGGGCGAGGAAAAACTGTTTTTT. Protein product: CASSLSRGEEKLFF.

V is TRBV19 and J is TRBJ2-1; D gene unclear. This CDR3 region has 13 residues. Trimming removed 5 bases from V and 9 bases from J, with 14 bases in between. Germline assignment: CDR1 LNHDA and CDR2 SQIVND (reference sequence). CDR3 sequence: CASSALRLGEQFF. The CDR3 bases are TGTGCCAGTAGTGCCCTCAGGTTAGGTGAGCAGTTCTTC.

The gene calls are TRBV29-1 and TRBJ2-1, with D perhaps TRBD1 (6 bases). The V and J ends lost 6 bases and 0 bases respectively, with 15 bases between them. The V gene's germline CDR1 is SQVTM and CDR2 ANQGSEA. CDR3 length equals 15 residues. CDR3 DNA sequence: TGCAGCGTAAATCCGACAGGTCTCTCCTACAATGAGCAGTTCTTC. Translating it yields CSVNPTGLSYNEQFF.

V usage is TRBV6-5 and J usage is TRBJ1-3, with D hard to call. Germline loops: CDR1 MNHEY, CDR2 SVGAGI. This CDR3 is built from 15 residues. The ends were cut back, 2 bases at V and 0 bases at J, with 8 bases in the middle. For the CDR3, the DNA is TGTGCCAGCAGTTACGTCGGGAACTCTGGAAACACCATATATTTT. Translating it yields CASSYVGNSGNTIYF.

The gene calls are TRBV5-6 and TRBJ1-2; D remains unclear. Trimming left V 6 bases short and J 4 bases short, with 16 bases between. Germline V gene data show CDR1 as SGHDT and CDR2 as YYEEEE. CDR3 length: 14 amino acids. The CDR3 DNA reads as TGTGCCAGCACCGGGTCTCGGAAGGCCTATGGCTACACCTTC. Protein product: CASTGSRKAYGYTF.

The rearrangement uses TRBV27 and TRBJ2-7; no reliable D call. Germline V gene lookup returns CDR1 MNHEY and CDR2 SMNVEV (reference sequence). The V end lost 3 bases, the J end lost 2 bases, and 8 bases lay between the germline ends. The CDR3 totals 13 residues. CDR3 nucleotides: TGTGCCAGCAGTTTGGCTCCTGCCTACGAGCAGTACTTC. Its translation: CASSLAPAYEQYF.

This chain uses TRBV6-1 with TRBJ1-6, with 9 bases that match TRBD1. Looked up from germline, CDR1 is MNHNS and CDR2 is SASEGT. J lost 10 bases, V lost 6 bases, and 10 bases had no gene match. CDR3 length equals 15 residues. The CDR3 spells CASRGPGTGLSPLHF. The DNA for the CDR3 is TGTGCCAGCAGAGGTCCCGGGACAGGGCTATCACCCCTCCACTTT.

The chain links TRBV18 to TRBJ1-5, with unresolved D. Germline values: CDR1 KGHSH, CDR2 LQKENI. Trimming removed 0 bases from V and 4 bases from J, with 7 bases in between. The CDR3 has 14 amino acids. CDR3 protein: CASSPPTENQPQHF. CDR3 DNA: TGTGCCAGCTCACCACCGACGGAAAATCAGCCCCAGCATTTT.

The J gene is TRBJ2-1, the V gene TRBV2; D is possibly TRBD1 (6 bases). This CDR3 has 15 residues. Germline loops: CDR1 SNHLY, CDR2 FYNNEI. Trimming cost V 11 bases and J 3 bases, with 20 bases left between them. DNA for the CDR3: TGTGCCGGGGGACAAGTGGGGGTAGGCTACAATGAGCAGTTCTTC. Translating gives CAGGQVGVGYNEQFF. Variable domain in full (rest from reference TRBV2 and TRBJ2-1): EPEVTQTPSHQVTQMGQEVILRCVPISNHLYFYWYRQILGQKVEFLVSFYNNEISEKSEIFDDQFSVERPDGSNFTLKIRSTKLEDSAMYFCAGGQVGVGYNEQFFGPGTRLTVL.

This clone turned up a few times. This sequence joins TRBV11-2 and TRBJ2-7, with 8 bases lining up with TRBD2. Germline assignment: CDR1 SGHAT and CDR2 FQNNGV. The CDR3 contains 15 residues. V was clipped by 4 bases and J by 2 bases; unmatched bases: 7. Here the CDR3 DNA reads TGTGCCAGCAGCTCCGGGGGGGGCAGAACCTACGAGCAGTACTTC. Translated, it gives CASSSGGGRTYEQYF.

The CDR3 is CASSRSGRGWSTGELFF. The DNA of the CDR3 is TGTGCCAGCAGCCGCTCCGGGCGCGGTTGGTCCACCGGGGAGCTGTTTTTT. The chain recombines TRBV7-8 with TRBJ2-2; no definite D call. Per the germline V gene, CDR1 is SGHVS and CDR2 is FQNEAQ. CDR3 size: 17 residues. The germline V and J ends were trimmed by 5 bases and 4 bases, with 20 bases remaining between them.

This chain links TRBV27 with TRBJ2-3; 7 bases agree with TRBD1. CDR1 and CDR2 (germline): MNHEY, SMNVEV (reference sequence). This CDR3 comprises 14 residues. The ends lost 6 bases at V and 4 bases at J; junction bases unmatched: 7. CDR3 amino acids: CASSNRQGPDTQYF. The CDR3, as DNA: TGTGCCAGCAGCAACCGACAGGGACCAGATACGCAGTATTTT.

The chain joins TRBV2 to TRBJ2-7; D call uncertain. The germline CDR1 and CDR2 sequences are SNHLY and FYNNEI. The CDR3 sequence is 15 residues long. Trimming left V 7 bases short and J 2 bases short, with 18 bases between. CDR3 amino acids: CASNEGWPRTYEQYF. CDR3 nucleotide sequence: TGTGCCAGCAACGAAGGGTGGCCCCGGACCTACGAGCAGTACTTC.

The CDR3 region is CASRGDRGISGANVLTF. The CDR3 bases are TGCGCCAGCAGGGGGGACAGGGGTATCTCTGGGGCCAACGTCCTGACTTTC. The V and J genes are TRBV5-1 and TRBJ2-6, with 10 bases fitting TRBD1. CDR3 length equals 17 residues. CDR1 and CDR2 (germline): SGHRS, YFSETQ. The V segment lost 5 bases and the J segment 0 bases; nucleotides outside the gene matches: 5. The complete variable domain, with remaining parts taken from reference TRBV5-1 and TRBJ2-6, reads KAGVTQTPRYLIKTRGQQVTLSCSPISGHRSVSWYQQTPGQGLQFLFEYFSETQRNKGNFPGRFSGRQFSNSRSEMNVSTLELGDSALYLCASRGDRGISGANVLTFGAGSRLTVL.

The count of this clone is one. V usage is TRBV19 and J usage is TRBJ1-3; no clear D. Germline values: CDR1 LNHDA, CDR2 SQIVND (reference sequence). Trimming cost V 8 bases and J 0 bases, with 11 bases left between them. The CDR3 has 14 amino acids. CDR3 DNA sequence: TGTGCCAGTTCGTCGCAGAGCTCTGGAAACACCATATATTTT. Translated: CASSSQSSGNTIYF.

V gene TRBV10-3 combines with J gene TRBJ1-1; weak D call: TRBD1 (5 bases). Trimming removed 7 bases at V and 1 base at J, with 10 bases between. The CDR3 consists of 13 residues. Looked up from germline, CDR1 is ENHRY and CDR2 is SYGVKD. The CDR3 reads CAITSGQNTEAFF. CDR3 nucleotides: TGTGCCATCACCTCAGGACAGAACACTGAAGCTTTCTTT.

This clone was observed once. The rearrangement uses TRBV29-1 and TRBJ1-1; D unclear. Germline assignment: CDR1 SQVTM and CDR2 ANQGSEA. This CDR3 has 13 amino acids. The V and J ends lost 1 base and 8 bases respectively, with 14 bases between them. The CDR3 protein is CSVEGTPSGEAFF. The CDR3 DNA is TGCAGCGTTGAAGGCACCCCCAGCGGAGAAGCTTTCTTT. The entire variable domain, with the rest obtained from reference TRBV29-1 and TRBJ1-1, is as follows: SAVISQKPSRDICQRGTSLTIQCQVDSQVTMMFWYRQQPGQSLTLIATANQGSEATYESGFVIDKFPISRPNLTFSTLTVSNMSPEDSSIYLCSVEGTPSGEAFFGQGTRLTVV.

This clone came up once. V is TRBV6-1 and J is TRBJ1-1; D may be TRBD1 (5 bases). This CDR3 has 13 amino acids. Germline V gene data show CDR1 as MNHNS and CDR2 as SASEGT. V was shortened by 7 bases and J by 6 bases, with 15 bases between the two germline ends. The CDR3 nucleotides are TGTGCCAGCACCCTGGGAGGGGCGGCTGAAGCTTTCTTT. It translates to CASTLGGAAEAFF.

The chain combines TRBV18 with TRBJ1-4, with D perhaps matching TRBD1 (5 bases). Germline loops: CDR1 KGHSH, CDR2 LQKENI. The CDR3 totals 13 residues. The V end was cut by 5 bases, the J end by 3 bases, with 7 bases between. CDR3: CASSTTANEKLFF. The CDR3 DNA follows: TGTGCCAGCTCAACGACAGCTAATGAAAAACTGTTTTTT.